This T cell receptor (beta chain) was captured by sequencing in a study of cytomegalovirus exposure and HLA in healthy donors. About this clone itself: No antigen is known for it.

Deletions cut 6 bases from V and 7 bases from J, with 13 bases between. Germline lookup yields CDR1 SEHNR and CDR2 FQNEAQ (reference sequence). There are 12 residues in the CDR3. PCR was performed using 60 Vbeta and 13 Jbeta primers. The protocol was immunoSEQ multiplex PCR, while the TCRdb copy is restricted to in-frame clones and leaves out a portion. The table has some 130,000 clones, about four fifths seen once. Study-wide results and caveats: TCR beta V segments were, for the most part, productive about 87% or about 30% of the time in an earlier analysis.

The sequence derives from a middle-aged woman in good health and CMV-seronegative. The genes are TRBV7-9 and TRBJ2-7; a possible D gene is TRBD1 (6 bases). The sequencing input was PBMCs. The CDR3 loop reads CASRESGTEQYF. As DNA, the CDR3 is TGTGCCAGCAGGGAATCCGGGACAGAGCAGTACTTC. Filled out from reference TRBV7-9 and TRBJ2-7, the complete variable domain reads DTGVSQNPRHKITKRGQNVTFRCDPISEHNRLYWYRQTLGQGPEFLTYFQNEAQLEKSRLLSDRFSAERPKGSFSTLEIQRTEQGDSAMYLCASRESGTEQYFGPGTRLTVT.